The 4 T cell receptor beta chains below were found in one sample sequenced in a study of technical replicates of blood from a handful of donors. Clones were sequenced by immunoSEQ multiplex PCR, and TCRdb holds only the in-frame ones, with some missing. Among 51,000 or so clones listed, roughly 92% were seen once. Sequenced material: PBMCs. Receptors were obtained from a human donor in good health. Some clones in this sample may be carry-over from other donors' samples.

This chain links TRBV5-6 with TRBJ1-2, with D possibly TRBD1 on 6 matching bases. V was pared by 4 bases and J by 8 bases, with 21 bases between. The germline V gene has CDR1 SGHDT and CDR2 YYEEEE. This CDR3 has 15 residues. CDR3 coding DNA: TGTGCCAGCAGCGATCCGATCGGGGGGGCGCGCGGCTACACCTTC. Translated: CASSDPIGGARGYTF. The full variable domain, completed using reference TRBV5-6 and TRBJ1-2, is DAGVTQSPTHLIKTRGQQVTLRCSPKSGHDTVSWYQQALGQGPQFIFQYYEEEERQRGNFPDRFSGHQFPNYSSELNVNALLLGDSALYLCASSDPIGGARGYTFGSGTRLTVV.

This clone appeared a single time. This chain joins TRBV9 and TRBJ2-5, with 13 bases aligning to TRBD2. With V trimmed by 5 bases and J by 5 bases, 6 bases remained unmatched. Looked up from germline, CDR1 is SGDLS and CDR2 is YYNGEE. CDR3 length: 15 amino acids. CDR3 protein: CASSVGLAGEETQYF. CDR3 coding DNA: TGTGCCAGCAGTGTCGGACTAGCGGGAGAGGAGACCCAGTACTTC.

This chain joins TRBV5-4 and TRBJ1-6; weak D call: TRBD1 (5 bases). The germline V gene has CDR1 SGHNT and CDR2 YYREEE (reference sequence). The V and J ends lost 2 bases and 7 bases respectively, with 10 bases between them. CDR3 length: 14 residues. CDR3 sequence: CASSLNQGNSPLHF. DNA for the CDR3: TGTGCCAGCAGCTTAAACCAGGGAAATTCACCCCTCCACTTT.

The rearrangement links TRBV5-6 to TRBJ1-1; 7 bases are a match to TRBD1. The V and J ends lost 6 bases and 5 bases, in that order; junction bases with no gene match: 7. The CDR3 loop spans 13 amino acids. Germline V gene sequence: CDR1 SGHDT, CDR2 YYEEEE. The CDR3 DNA is TGTGCCAGCACCGATACAGGGGTGACTGAAGCTTTCTTT. Protein: CASTDTGVTEAFF. Drawing the rest from reference TRBV5-6 and TRBJ1-1, the complete variable domain is DAGVTQSPTHLIKTRGQQVTLRCSPKSGHDTVSWYQQALGQGPQFIFQYYEEEERQRGNFPDRFSGHQFPNYSSELNVNALLLGDSALYLCASTDTGVTEAFFGQGTRLTVV.